The sequence of this T cell receptor beta chain was determined in a study of PD-1 blockade in classical Hodgkin lymphoma. The germline gives CDR1 SGHTA, CDR2 FQGTGA. CDR3 length: 13 residues. Trimming stripped 0 bases from V and 5 bases from J, with 7 bases between. Repertoires were generated with immunoSEQ multiplex PCR, while TCRdb's copy carries only in-frame clones and drops some. Here the sample spans over 60,000 clones, 93% being singletons. Time point specified: newly diagnosed, previously untreated cHL patient sample. The sample consisted of peripheral blood mononuclear cells (PBMCs). This receptor was obtained from a human donor with classical Hodgkin lymphoma. The chain is built from TRBV7-3 and TRBJ1-1; D perhaps matches TRBD1 (5 bases). The CDR3 bases are TGTGCCAGCAGCTTAACGACAGAGACTGAAGCTTTCTTT. Encoded protein: CASSLTTETEAFF.